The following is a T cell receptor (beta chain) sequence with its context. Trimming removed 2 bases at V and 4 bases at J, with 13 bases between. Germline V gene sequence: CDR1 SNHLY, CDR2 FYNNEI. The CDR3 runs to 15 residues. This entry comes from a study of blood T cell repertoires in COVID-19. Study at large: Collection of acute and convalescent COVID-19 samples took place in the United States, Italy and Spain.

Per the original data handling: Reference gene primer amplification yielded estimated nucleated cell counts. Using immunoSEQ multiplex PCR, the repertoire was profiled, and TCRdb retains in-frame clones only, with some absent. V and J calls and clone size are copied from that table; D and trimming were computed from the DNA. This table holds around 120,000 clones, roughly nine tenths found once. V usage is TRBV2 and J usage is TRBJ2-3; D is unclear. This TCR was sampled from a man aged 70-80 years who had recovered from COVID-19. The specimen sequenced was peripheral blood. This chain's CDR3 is CASSEPGLEADTQYF. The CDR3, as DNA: TGTGCCAGCAGTGAACCGGGTCTGGAAGCAGATACGCAGTATTTT.